Listed here are 14 T cell receptor beta chains from one sample, sequenced in a study of blood T cell repertoires in COVID-19. The method was immunoSEQ multiplex PCR; TCRdb's version includes in-frame clones alone and lacks a portion of them. This sample carries about 170,000 clones, around 82% of them seen once, and the ten largest clones take approximately 1.1%. Material for sequencing was peripheral blood. These receptors came from a man aged 60 to 69 who had recovered from COVID-19.

J is TRBJ1-5 and V is TRBV2; no definite D call. The CDR3 contains 15 residues. CDR1 is SNHLY and CDR2 is FYNNEI in the germline V gene. V was cut by 3 bases and J by 4 bases, with 13 bases left in between. CDR3 loop: CASSDVGAENQPQHF. The DNA of the CDR3 is TGTGCCAGCAGTGACGTGGGAGCGGAGAATCAGCCCCAGCATTTT.

V is TRBV4-2 and J is TRBJ1-1; D gene uncertain. The V gene's germline CDR1 is LGHNA and CDR2 YNFKEQ. Between the trimmed V and J ends, which lost 0 bases and 4 bases, there was a span of 15 bases. CDR3 length: 16 residues. The CDR3 here is CASSQDRRRGSTEAFF. The CDR3 DNA reads as TGTGCCAGCAGCCAAGATAGGAGGCGTGGATCCACTGAAGCTTTCTTT.

V usage is TRBV5-5 and J usage is TRBJ1-5; D not certain. The CDR3 sequence is 15 residues long. V lost 1 base to trimming and J lost 1 base, with 9 bases between them. CDR1 is SGHKS, CDR2 YYEKEE, per germline (reference sequence). CDR3 protein: CASSLLGQSNQPQHF. CDR3 sequence (DNA): TGTGCCAGCAGCTTGCTTGGGCAGAGCAATCAGCCCCAGCATTTT.

The V and J genes are TRBV11-3 and TRBJ2-2; 7 bases align to TRBD2. V gave up 5 bases and J gave up 3 bases; unmatched junction bases: 9. The CDR3 spans 16 residues. Germline CDR1 SGHNT, CDR2 YENEEA. The CDR3 region is CASSKTGLADTGELFF. As DNA, the CDR3 is TGTGCCAGCAGCAAAACAGGCCTAGCGGACACCGGGGAGCTGTTTTTT.

The chain employs TRBV9 and TRBJ1-4; TRBD1 matches 10 bases. The germline gives CDR1 SGDLS, CDR2 YYNGEE. The CDR3 is 17 amino acids. V lost 4 bases and J lost 2; bases outside the gene matches: 8. This CDR3 reads CASSFRQGAATNEKLFF. CDR3 DNA sequence: TGTGCCAGCAGCTTTCGACAGGGGGCAGCGACTAATGAAAAACTGTTTTTT.

The gene calls are TRBV7-2 and TRBJ2-2; 10 bases align to TRBD2. This CDR3 has 15 amino acids. Germline V lookup: CDR1 SGHTA, CDR2 FQGNSA. The J segment lost 1 base and the V segment lost 6 bases, leaving 2 bases of the junction unmatched. As DNA, the CDR3 is TGTGCCAGCAGGTCTAGCGGGGGGAACACCGGGGAGCTGTTTTTT. Encoded protein: CASRSSGGNTGELFF.

The V call is TRBV5-1, the J call TRBJ1-5, with D maybe TRBD1 (5 bases). V lost 0 bases and J lost 3, with 13 bases in between. The CDR3 is 16 amino acids. Per germline, CDR1 SGHRS and CDR2 YFSETQ. The CDR3 is CASSLAGPSINQPQHF. CDR3 sequence (DNA): TGCGCCAGCAGCTTGGCAGGGCCCTCAATCAATCAGCCCCAGCATTTT.

The genes are TRBV7-3 and TRBJ1-1; D is ambiguous. This CDR3 comprises 13 residues. Trimming stripped 3 bases from V and 5 bases from J, with 10 bases between. Germline-derived CDR1 and CDR2 are SGHTA and FQGTGA. DNA of the CDR3: TGTGCCAGCAGCTTGGGCAGTAGAACTGAAGCTTTCTTT. This sequence encodes CASSLGSRTEAFF.

V is TRBV7-6 and J is TRBJ2-3, with 10 bases matching TRBD2. The CDR3 is 16 residues long. Germline V gives CDR1 SGHVS, CDR2 FNYEAQ. Trimming took 5 bases from V and 0 from J; bases not matched to a gene: 5. The CDR3 region has the DNA TGTGCCAGCAGCCCTCCGGGACTAGCGAGCACAGATACGCAGTATTTT. Amino acid sequence: CASSPPGLASTDTQYF. The full variable domain, completed using reference TRBV7-6 and TRBJ2-3, is GAGVSQSPRYKVTKRGQDVALRCDPISGHVSLYWYRQALGQGPEFLTYFNYEAQQDKSGLPNDRFSAERPEGSISTLTIQRTEQRDSAMYRCASSPPGLASTDTQYFGPGTRLTVL.

The count of this clone is one. The chain has TRBV6-6 and TRBJ2-2; D call uncertain. Between the trimmed V and J ends, which lost 3 bases and 1 base, there was a span of 3 bases. The CDR3 covers 13 residues. Looked up from germline, CDR1 is MNHNY and CDR2 is SVGAGI (reference sequence). CDR3 coding DNA: TGTGCCAGCAGTTATATGAACACCGGGGAGCTGTTTTTT. It encodes CASSYMNTGELFF.

The rearrangement joins TRBV19 to TRBJ1-5; D remains ambiguous. The CDR3 has 16 residues. V shed 5 bases and J shed 0 bases, with 14 bases lying between them. Germline V CDR1 and CDR2: LNHDA, SQIVND (reference sequence). CDR3 residues: CASSLLGGDSNQPQHF. CDR3 nucleotides: TGTGCCAGTAGTTTACTTGGAGGTGATAGCAATCAGCCCCAGCATTTT.

Comments on this clone: Different DNA sequences within this sample yield the same CDR3. V is TRBV9 and J is TRBJ2-3; D perhaps matches TRBD2 (7 bases). The CDR3 spans 14 residues. Per germline, CDR1 SGDLS and CDR2 YYNGEE. Trimming removed 2 bases at V and 2 bases at J, with 9 bases between. The CDR3, as DNA: TGTGCCAGCAGCGTGGCGGGGGCCACAGATACGCAGTATTTT. Amino acid sequence: CASSVAGATDTQYF.

The chain employs TRBV10-3 and TRBJ2-1, with TRBD2 identical over 11 bases. The CDR3 is 19 residues long. Germline lookup yields CDR1 ENHRY and CDR2 SYGVKD. The J segment lost 8 bases and the V segment lost 3 bases, leaving 18 bases of the junction unmatched. The CDR3 sequence is CAISDMGLAGGPGFDEQFF. The CDR3 DNA reads TGTGCCATCAGTGATATGGGGTTAGCGGGGGGGCCGGGTTTTGATGAGCAGTTCTTC.

This chain connects TRBV4-2 to TRBJ2-7; 9 positions match TRBD1. V was clipped by 1 base and J by 3 bases; unmatched bases: 1. The CDR3 has 14 amino acids. Germline CDR1 is LGHNA and CDR2 is YNFKEQ. The DNA for the CDR3 is TGTGCCAGCAGCCAAGGGACAGGGGACTACGAGCAGTACTTC. This encodes CASSQGTGDYEQYF.